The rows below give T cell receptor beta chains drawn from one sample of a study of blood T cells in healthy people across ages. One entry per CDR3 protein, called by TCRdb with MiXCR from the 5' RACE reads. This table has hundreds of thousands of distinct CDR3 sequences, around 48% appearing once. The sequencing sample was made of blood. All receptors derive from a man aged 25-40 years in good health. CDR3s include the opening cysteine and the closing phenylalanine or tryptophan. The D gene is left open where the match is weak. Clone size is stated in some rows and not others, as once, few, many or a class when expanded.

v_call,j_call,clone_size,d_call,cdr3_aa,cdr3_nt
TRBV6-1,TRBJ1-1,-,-,CASSEARGGSPEAFF,TGTGCCAGCAGTGAAGCACGGGGAGGTAGCCCTGAAGCTTTCTTT
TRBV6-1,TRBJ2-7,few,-,CASSAATRTGSLYEQYF,TGTGCCAGCAGTGCGGCGACTAGGACAGGTTCCCTTTACGAGCAGTACTTC
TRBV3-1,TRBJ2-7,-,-,CAGSPGQSTQYF,TGTGCCGGCAGCCCCGGCCAGTCCACGCAGTACTTC
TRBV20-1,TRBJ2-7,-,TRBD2,CSFPLVGLAGSSYEQYF,TGCAGTTTTCCTTTGGTCGGACTAGCGGGGAGCTCCTACGAGCAGTACTTC
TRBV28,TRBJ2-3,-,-,CASRPWGGGSADTQYF,TGTGCCAGCCGCCCTTGGGGAGGGGGCAGTGCAGATACGCAGTATTTT
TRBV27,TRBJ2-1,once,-,CASRPEGGPNEQFF,TGTGCCAGCAGACCAGAGGGGGGCCCCAATGAGCAGTTCTTC
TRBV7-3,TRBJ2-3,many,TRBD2,CASSKGLGTDTQYF,TGTGCCAGCAGCAAGGGACTAGGCACAGATACGCAGTATTTT
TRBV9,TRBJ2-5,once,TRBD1,CASSVLGGGTGQETQYF,TGTGCCAGCAGCGTATTAGGTGGGGGGACAGGCCAAGAGACCCAGTACTTC
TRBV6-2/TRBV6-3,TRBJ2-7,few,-,CASSVDYSYEQYF,TGTGCCAGCAGCGTTGATTACTCCTACGAGCAGTACTTC
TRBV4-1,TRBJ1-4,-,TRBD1,CASSQAPTGDEKLFF,TGCGCCAGCAGCCAAGCCCCCACAGGGGATGAAAAACTGTTTTTT
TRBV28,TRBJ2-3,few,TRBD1,CASSLAVGTGIITDTQYF,TGTGCCAGCAGTTTAGCTGTCGGGACAGGAATTATCACAGATACGCAGTATTTT
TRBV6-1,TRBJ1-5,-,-,CASAKVSSNQPQHF,TGTGCCAGCGCCAAGGTCTCTAGCAATCAGCCCCAGCATTTT
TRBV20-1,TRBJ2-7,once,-,CSARVGPYEQYF,TGCAGTGCTAGAGTGGGCCCCTACGAGCAGTACTTC
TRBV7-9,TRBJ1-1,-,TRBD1,CASSLLAGGENTEAFF,TGTGCCAGCAGCTTACTAGCAGGGGGGGAGAACACTGAAGCTTTCTTT
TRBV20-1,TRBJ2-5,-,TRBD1,CSASWDRGRDAEQYF,TGCAGTGCTTCCTGGGACAGGGGGCGCGATGCGGAGCAGTACTTC
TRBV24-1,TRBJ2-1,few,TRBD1,CATSDRDSRSYNEQFF,TGTGCCACCAGTGACCGGGACAGCCGATCCTACAATGAGCAGTTCTTC
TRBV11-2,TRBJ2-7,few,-,CASSPVGIRVEQYF,TGTGCCAGCAGCCCCGTGGGCATAAGAGTGGAGCAGTACTTC
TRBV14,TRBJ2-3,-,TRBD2,CASSQGPAGGYTDTQYF,TGTGCCAGCAGCCAAGGACCAGCGGGGGGGTACACAGATACGCAGTATTTT
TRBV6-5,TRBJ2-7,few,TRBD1,CASSYFAGGYEQYF,TGTGCCAGCAGTTACTTTGCAGGGGGCTACGAGCAGTACTTC
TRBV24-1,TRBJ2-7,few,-,CATSDNNYEQYF,TGTGCCACCAGTGACAACAACTACGAGCAGTACTTC
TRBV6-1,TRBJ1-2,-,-,CASGKLVDGPTNYGYTF,TGTGCCAGCGGCAAATTGGTCGACGGCCCCACTAACTATGGCTACACCTTC
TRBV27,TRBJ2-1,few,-,CASSLFAEYNEQFF,TGTGCCAGCAGTTTGTTCGCGGAATACAATGAGCAGTTCTTC
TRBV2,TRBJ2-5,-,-,CASSTGLRRETQYF,TGTGCCAGCAGCACGGGACTTCGTAGGGAGACCCAGTACTTC
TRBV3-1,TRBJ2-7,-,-,CASSQGLDSYSYEQYF,TGTGCCAGCAGCCAAGGGCTCGATTCTTACTCCTACGAGCAGTACTTC
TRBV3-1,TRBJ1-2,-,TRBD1,CASSPRGGGFYGYTF,TGTGCCAGCAGCCCCCGCGGAGGGGGCTTCTATGGCTACACCTTC
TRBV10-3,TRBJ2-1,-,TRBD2,CAIKGLDYNEQFF,TGTGCCATCAAGGGACTAGACTACAATGAGCAGTTCTTC
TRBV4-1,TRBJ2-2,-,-,CASRGRAGNTGELFF,TGCGCCAGCAGAGGGAGAGCGGGGAACACCGGGGAGCTGTTTTTT
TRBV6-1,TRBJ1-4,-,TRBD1,CASSEGTGVEKLFF,TGTGCCAGCAGTGAAGGGACAGGGGTTGAAAAACTGTTTTTT
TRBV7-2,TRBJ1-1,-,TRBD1,CASSFGTGNTWNTEAFF,TGTGCCAGCAGCTTCGGGACAGGAAACACTTGGAACACTGAAGCTTTCTTT
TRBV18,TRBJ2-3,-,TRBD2,CASSPGQSGGMDTQYF,TGTGCCAGCTCACCGGGTCAGAGCGGGGGAATGGATACGCAGTATTTT